Sequencing of this T cell receptor (beta chain) was carried out in a study of shared T cell receptors in the human thymus. Generated by immunoSEQ multiplex PCR, the TCRdb table keeps only in-frame clones and is missing some. The sample contains approximately 580,000 clones, approximately 80% of which appear only once. The CDR3 has 16 residues. Germline CDR1 is LNHDA and CDR2 is SQIVND (reference sequence). The V gene end was trimmed by 10 bases and the J gene end by 0 bases; junction bases not matched to a gene: 14. These data also featured in a second study, about human thymus T cells.

This receptor was identified in a boy under two years old with a congenital heart defect. The chain carries TRBV19 and TRBJ2-5; 7 positions match TRBD2. Material for sequencing was thymocytes. CDR3 residues: CATRNLGGSHQETQYF. The CDR3 bases are TGTGCCACCCGCAACCTGGGCGGGAGCCACCAAGAGACCCAGTACTTC. Filled out from reference TRBV19 and TRBJ2-5, the complete variable domain reads DGGITQSPKYLFRKEGQNVTLSCEQNLNHDAMYWYRQDPGQGLRLIYYSQIVNDFQKGDIAEGYSVSREKKESFPLTVTSAQKNPTAFYLCATRNLGGSHQETQYFGPGTRLLVL.